This T cell receptor beta chain appears in the sequencing data of a study of blood T cell repertoires in COVID-19. Study at large: Sites in the United States, Italy and Spain provided acute and convalescent COVID-19 samples. The analysed material was cDNA or gDNA that came from T cells, B-cell-depleted T cells, or PBMCs.

As processed by the authors: Amplification with reference gene primers provided the estimates of nucleated cell counts. The data were produced by immunoSEQ multiplex PCR, yet TCRdb's version contains in-frame clones alone and is incomplete. Clone size and V and J calls were adopted from that table, with D and trimming inferred from the DNA. The table includes under 120,000 clones, more than 60% detected once. Deletions cut 5 bases from V and 4 bases from J, with 18 bases between. This CDR3 spans 15 amino acids. The V gene's germline CDR1 is LNHDA and CDR2 SQIVND (reference sequence). The V gene is TRBV19, the J gene TRBJ2-7, with D possibly being TRBD1 (6 bases). This receptor was identified in a man between 65 and 85 years old with active or convalescent COVID-19. The sample comprised peripheral blood. CDR3: CASSHGGTRRYEQYF. The CDR3, as DNA: TGTGCCAGTAGTCATGGGGGCACCAGGAGGTACGAGCAGTACTTC.